This TCR beta chain was sequenced for a study of T cell responses to AZD1222 COVID-19 vaccine. The study, taken as a whole, reports: Spike-specific TCRs gained breadth and depth after people received two AZD1222 doses.

TCRdb keeps only in-frame clones here, not all; method: immunoSEQ multiplex PCR. Of approximately 130,000 clones listed, 92% are singletons. Comment on this clone: Its target is not known.

J gave up 1 base and V 1 base, and 4 bases lay outside the gene matches. Per germline, CDR1 LGHDT and CDR2 YNNKEL (reference sequence). The length of the CDR3 is 17 residues. The receptor's source is an adult in good health. This chain joins TRBV3-1 (or the pseudogene TRBV3-2) and TRBJ2-7; 13 nucleotides match TRBD2. The starting material was peripheral blood, obtained on day 0 of AZD1222 vaccination. CDR3 nucleotide sequence: TGTGCCAGCAGCCAAGCACTAGCGGGAGGGATTTCCTACGAGCAGTACTTC. Protein: CASSQALAGGISYEQYF.